This section outlines one T cell receptor (beta chain) sequence together with its context. This sample was taken from a study of shared clonotypes between healthy human individuals. Only in-frame clones appear in the TCRdb table, and some are missing; sequencing was by immunoSEQ multiplex PCR. The repertoire includes about 2.1 million clones, approximately 94% of them detected once, and roughly 1.7% sits in the top ten. Germline V gene data show CDR1 as SQVTM and CDR2 as ANQGSEA. This CDR3 spans 12 amino acids. V was pared by 6 bases and J by 6 bases, with 15 bases between. Naivety among CD8 cells was defined by CD45RO negativity and positive CCR7 selection, thereby excluding terminally differentiated effector memory CD45RA+ cells.

V usage is TRBV29-1 and J usage is TRBJ2-7, with D perhaps TRBD2 (5 bases). Sequencing was done on a sample of naive CD8+ T cells from PBMCs. The TCR was taken from a man aged 18 to 30 in good health. Some clones in this sample may be carry-over from other donors' samples. This CDR3 is CSVVLLAPEQYF. CDR3 in DNA: TGCAGCGTGGTCCTCCTAGCTCCCGAGCAGTACTTC.